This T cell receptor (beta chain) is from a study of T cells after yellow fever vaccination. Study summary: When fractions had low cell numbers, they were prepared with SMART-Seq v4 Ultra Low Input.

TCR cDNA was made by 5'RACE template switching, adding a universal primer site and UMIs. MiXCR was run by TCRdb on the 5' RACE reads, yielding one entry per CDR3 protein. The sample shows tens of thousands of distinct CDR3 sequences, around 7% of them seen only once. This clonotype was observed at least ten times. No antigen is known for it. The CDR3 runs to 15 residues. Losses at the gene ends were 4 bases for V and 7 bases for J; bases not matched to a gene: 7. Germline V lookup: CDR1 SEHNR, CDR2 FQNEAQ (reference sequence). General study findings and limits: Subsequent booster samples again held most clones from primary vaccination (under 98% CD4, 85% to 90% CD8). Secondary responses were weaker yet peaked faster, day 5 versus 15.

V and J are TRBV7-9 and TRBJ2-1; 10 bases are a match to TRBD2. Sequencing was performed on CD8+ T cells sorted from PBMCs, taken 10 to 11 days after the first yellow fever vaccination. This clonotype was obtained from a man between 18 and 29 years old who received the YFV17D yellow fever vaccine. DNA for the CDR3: TGTGCCAGCAGCTCCCCCACTAGCGGGGTGAATGAGCAGTTCTTC. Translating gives CASSSPTSGVNEQFF.